The 17 T cell receptor beta chains presented below share a single source sample, sequenced in a study of blood T cell repertoires in COVID-19. Using immunoSEQ multiplex PCR, the repertoire was profiled, and TCRdb retains in-frame clones only, with some absent. The profile shows fewer than 450,000 clones, approximately 88% of them singletons. What was sequenced was peripheral blood. These receptors were taken from a woman between 50 and 59 years old with COVID-19, enrolled during active disease.

The V gene is TRBV19, the J gene TRBJ2-2; D possibly corresponds to TRBD1 (5 bases). Trimming stripped 11 bases from V and 5 bases from J, with 12 bases between. The CDR3 spans 12 residues. The V gene's germline CDR1 is LNHDA and CDR2 SQIVND (reference sequence). The chain's CDR3 is CAVGAGTGELFF. CDR3 in DNA: TGTGCCGTAGGGGCAGGGACCGGGGAGCTGTTTTTT.

The J gene is TRBJ1-2, the V gene TRBV6-5, with a weak D call TRBD1 (5 bases). Germline CDR1 is MNHEY and CDR2 is SVGAGI. This CDR3 is built from 13 residues. Trimming cost V 6 bases and J 4 bases, with 12 bases left between them. The CDR3 nucleotides read TGTGCCAGCAGCCCGACAGATAGCTATGGCTACACCTTC. Amino acids: CASSPTDSYGYTF.

The gene calls are TRBV15 and TRBJ1-2; D remains unclear. The CDR3 loop spans 12 amino acids. CDR1 LNHNV and CDR2 YYDKDF come from the germline V gene (reference sequence). The germline V and J ends were trimmed by 1 base and 4 bases, with 4 bases remaining between them. CDR3 region: CATSRASYGYTF. The CDR3 nucleotides are TGTGCCACCAGCAGAGCCTCCTATGGCTACACCTTC.

This clone was detected once. This chain uses TRBV5-1 with TRBJ2-7, with 9 bases that match TRBD1. The CDR3 contains 15 residues. CDR1 and CDR2 (germline): SGHRS, YFSETQ. V was pared by 2 bases and J by 6 bases, with 9 bases of the junction left unmatched. The CDR3 region is CASSFSSGTGSEQYF. The CDR3 nucleotides read TGCGCCAGCAGCTTTTCCTCCGGGACAGGGTCCGAGCAGTACTTC.

The chain employs TRBV4-1 and TRBJ1-2, with TRBD1 matching 7 bases. From germline, CDR1 is MGHRA and CDR2 YSYEKL. CDR3 length: 19 amino acids. Trimming removed 0 bases from V and 2 bases from J; junction bases left unmatched: 15. CDR3 sequence: CASSQDSAPTGRGNYGYTF. The CDR3 region has the DNA TGCGCCAGCAGCCAAGACTCGGCCCCGACAGGGAGAGGGAACTATGGCTACACCTTC.

V usage is TRBV29-1 and J usage is TRBJ1-2; D ambiguous. V lost 5 bases, J lost 8 bases, and 21 bases lay in between. Germline V gene lookup returns CDR1 SQVTM and CDR2 ANQGSEA. CDR3 length: 14 amino acids. The CDR3, as DNA: TGCAGCGTTTGGAGGGTAGGGCCGGAGGTGGGCTACACCTTC. This sequence encodes CSVWRVGPEVGYTF. The whole variable domain, filled in from reference TRBV29-1 and TRBJ1-2, reads SAVISQKPSRDICQRGTSLTIQCQVDSQVTMMFWYRQQPGQSLTLIATANQGSEATYESGFVIDKFPISRPNLTFSTLTVSNMSPEDSSIYLCSVWRVGPEVGYTFGSGTRLTVV.

This chain joins TRBV19 and TRBJ1-1; D gene ambiguous. The CDR3 extends over 13 amino acids. Trimming took 7 bases from V and 4 from J, leaving 13 bases between them. The germline V gene encodes CDR1 LNHDA and CDR2 SQIVND (reference sequence). CDR3 in amino acids: CASIRERSTEAFF. The CDR3 bases are TGTGCCAGTATAAGGGAGAGGAGCACTGAAGCTTTCTTT.

This chain joins TRBV19 and TRBJ2-1; 7 positions agree with TRBD1. This CDR3 has 13 residues. Germline V gene data show CDR1 as LNHDA and CDR2 as SQIVND (reference sequence). The junction had 5 bases not matched to a gene; V was cut back by 5 bases and J by 7 bases. In nucleotides, the CDR3 is TGTGCCAGTAGTGCCAACAGGGGAAATGAGCAGTTCTTC. Protein: CASSANRGNEQFF.

The chain carries TRBV5-1 and TRBJ1-1, with a tentative D call TRBD1 (6 bases). V lost 0 bases, J lost 2 bases, and 14 bases lay in between. Germline V gene data show CDR1 as SGHRS and CDR2 as YFSETQ. This CDR3 contains 16 residues. CDR3 nucleotide sequence: TGCGCCAGCAGCTTGGATAGCGGGGGGCGAAACACTGAAGCTTTCTTT. Encoded protein: CASSLDSGGRNTEAFF.

V and J are TRBV11-3 and TRBJ1-1; D unresolved. V gave up 5 bases and J gave up 6 bases, with 13 bases separating them. Germline values: CDR1 SGHNT, CDR2 YENEEA. The CDR3 consists of 13 residues. The CDR3 region has the DNA TGTGCCAGCAGCCTCTCGAGTCGGGCTGAAGCTTTCTTT. Protein product: CASSLSSRAEAFF.

The genes are TRBV9 and TRBJ2-7; 7 nucleotides line up with TRBD2. Per germline, CDR1 SGDLS and CDR2 YYNGEE. The CDR3 sequence is 14 residues long. V lost 6 bases, J lost 7 bases, and 13 bases stayed unmatched. DNA for the CDR3: TGTGCCAGCAACCCCGGACAAGGGAGGGTGGAGCAGTACTTC. This codes for CASNPGQGRVEQYF. The full variable domain, its missing parts supplied by reference TRBV9 and TRBJ2-7, is DSGVTQTPKHLITATGQRVTLRCSPRSGDLSVYWYQQSLDQGLQFLIQYYNGEERAKGNILERFSAQQFPDLHSELNLSSLELGDSALYFCASNPGQGRVEQYFGPGTRLTVT.

The rearrangement uses TRBV5-1 and TRBJ2-7, with D possibly being TRBD1 (6 bases). The CDR3 length is 13 residues. CDR1 is SGHRS and CDR2 is YFSETQ in the germline V gene. V lost 7 bases, J lost 1 base, and 12 bases lay in between. In nucleotides, the CDR3 is TGCGCCAGCCACCTACAGGGATCCTACGAGCAGTACTTC. It yields the protein CASHLQGSYEQYF.

The gene calls are TRBV2 and TRBJ1-1; D is ambiguous. Germline V gene lookup returns CDR1 SNHLY and CDR2 FYNNEI. The CDR3 covers 13 residues. V lost 6 bases, J lost 5 bases, and 13 bases lay in between. CDR3 sequence: CASSGQRRTEAFF. DNA for the CDR3: TGTGCCAGCAGCGGGCAGCGGAGAACTGAAGCTTTCTTT.

This chain links TRBV3-1 (or the pseudogene TRBV3-2) with TRBJ1-2, with D perhaps TRBD1 (5 bases). The V end lost 1 base, the J end lost 4 bases, and 13 bases lay between the germline ends. CDR3 size: 15 residues. Germline CDR1 is LGHDT and CDR2 is YNNKEL (reference sequence). The CDR3 loop reads CASSQGEGGGYGYTF. CDR3 nucleotide sequence: TGTGCCAGCAGCCAAGGGGAGGGCGGGGGCTATGGCTACACCTTC.

The rearrangement uses TRBV19 and TRBJ2-1; D is perhaps TRBD2 (7 bases). Germline CDR1 LNHDA, CDR2 SQIVND (reference sequence). The CDR3 is 16 amino acids. The V end lost 1 base, the J end lost 2 bases, and 12 bases lay between the germline ends. In nucleotides, the CDR3 is TGTGCCAGTAGTATAGTTGGGGGGGGCGCCTACAATGAGCAGTTCTTC. Its translation is CASSIVGGGAYNEQFF.

This sequence joins TRBV2 and TRBJ1-4; 9 bases are shared with TRBD1. Germline V gene sequence: CDR1 SNHLY, CDR2 FYNNEI. This CDR3 has 16 amino acids. Trimming removed 1 base from V and 8 bases from J; junction bases left unmatched: 8. The CDR3 DNA reads TGTGCCAGCAGTGAAGGGGACAGGGAGAACTACGAAAAACTGTTTTTT. Translation: CASSEGDRENYEKLFF.

The chain joins TRBV29-1 to TRBJ1-2; 8 bases map to TRBD1. Losses at the gene ends were 4 bases for V and 2 bases for J; bases not matched to a gene: 9. Germline lookup yields CDR1 SQVTM and CDR2 ANQGSEA. The CDR3 length is 15 residues. The DNA for the CDR3 is TGCAGCGTTGGAGTTGCGACAGGGGAGAACTATGGCTACACCTTC. Its translation is CSVGVATGENYGYTF. The full variable domain, rest sourced from reference TRBV29-1 and TRBJ1-2, is SAVISQKPSRDICQRGTSLTIQCQVDSQVTMMFWYRQQPGQSLTLIATANQGSEATYESGFVIDKFPISRPNLTFSTLTVSNMSPEDSSIYLCSVGVATGENYGYTFGSGTRLTVV.